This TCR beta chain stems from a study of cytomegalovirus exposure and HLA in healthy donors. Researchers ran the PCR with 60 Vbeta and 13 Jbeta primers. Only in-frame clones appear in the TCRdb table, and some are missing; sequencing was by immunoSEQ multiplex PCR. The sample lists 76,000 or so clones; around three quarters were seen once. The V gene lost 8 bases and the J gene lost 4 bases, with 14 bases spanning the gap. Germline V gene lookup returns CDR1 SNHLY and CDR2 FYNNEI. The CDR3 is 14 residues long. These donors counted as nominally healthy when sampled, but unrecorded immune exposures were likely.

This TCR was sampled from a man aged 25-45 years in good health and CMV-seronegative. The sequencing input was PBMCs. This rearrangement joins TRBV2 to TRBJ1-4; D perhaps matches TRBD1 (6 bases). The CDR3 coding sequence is TGTGCCAGCCTATCTAGGACAGTTAATGAAAAACTGTTTTTT. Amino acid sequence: CASLSRTVNEKLFF.